A single sample gave rise to the 4 T cell receptor beta chains below, sequenced in a study of cytomegalovirus exposure and HLA in healthy donors. The PCR used 60 Vbeta and 13 Jbeta primers. Generated by immunoSEQ multiplex PCR, the TCRdb table keeps only in-frame clones and is missing some. The sample gives 200,000 to 250,000 clones, around 83% of which show up once; 2.7% is in the top ten. The sample taken for sequencing was PBMCs. The receptors derive from a woman between 40 and 55 years old in good health and CMV-seronegative.

This clone has only one observation. In nucleotides, the CDR3 is TGTGCCAGCAGCTGGGGATCGGGACAGGGAGAAGGCTTTTATGGCTACACCTTC. This codes for CASSWGSGQGEGFYGYTF. The chain recombines TRBV5-4 with TRBJ1-2; 9 bases agree with TRBD1. With 3 bases clipped from V and 5 bases from J, the junction kept 17 bases outside the gene matches. The CDR3 has 18 residues. The germline V gene has CDR1 SGHNT and CDR2 YYREEE (reference sequence).

A few counts support this clone. This rearrangement joins TRBV7-9 to TRBJ2-7; tentative D call: TRBD2 (5 bases). The CDR3 is 17 amino acids. The V end was cut by 5 bases, the J end by 0 bases, with 20 bases between. CDR1 is SEHNR, CDR2 FQNEAQ, per germline (reference sequence). Here the CDR3 DNA reads TGTGCCAGCAGCCCTTGGCCGGAGCGGCCTTACTCCTACGAGCAGTACTTC. Translation: CASSPWPERPYSYEQYF. Complete variable domain (other parts from reference TRBV7-9 and TRBJ2-7): DTGVSQNPRHKITKRGQNVTFRCDPISEHNRLYWYRQTLGQGPEFLTYFQNEAQLEKSRLLSDRFSAERPKGSFSTLEIQRTEQGDSAMYLCASSPWPERPYSYEQYFGPGTRLTVT.

The count of this clone is one. The chain combines TRBV19 with TRBJ2-3; 9 nucleotides match TRBD2. The J segment lost 4 bases and the V segment lost 6 bases, leaving 8 bases of the junction unmatched. CDR3 size: 15 residues. Germline V lookup: CDR1 LNHDA, CDR2 SQIVND (reference sequence). CDR3 in amino acids: CASSQAGGSPDTQYF. Written as DNA, the CDR3 is TGTGCCAGTAGCCAAGCGGGAGGTAGCCCAGATACGCAGTATTTT.

This clone was detected once. CDR3 sequence: CASSAMGHPNYGYTF. The CDR3 coding sequence is TGTGCCAGCAGCGCCATGGGACATCCTAACTATGGCTACACCTTC. The chain combines TRBV28 with TRBJ1-2; possibly TRBD1 for D (6 bases). The CDR3 covers 15 residues. Deletions cut 6 bases from V and 0 bases from J, with 14 bases between. In germline, CDR1 is MDHEN, CDR2 SYDVKM.